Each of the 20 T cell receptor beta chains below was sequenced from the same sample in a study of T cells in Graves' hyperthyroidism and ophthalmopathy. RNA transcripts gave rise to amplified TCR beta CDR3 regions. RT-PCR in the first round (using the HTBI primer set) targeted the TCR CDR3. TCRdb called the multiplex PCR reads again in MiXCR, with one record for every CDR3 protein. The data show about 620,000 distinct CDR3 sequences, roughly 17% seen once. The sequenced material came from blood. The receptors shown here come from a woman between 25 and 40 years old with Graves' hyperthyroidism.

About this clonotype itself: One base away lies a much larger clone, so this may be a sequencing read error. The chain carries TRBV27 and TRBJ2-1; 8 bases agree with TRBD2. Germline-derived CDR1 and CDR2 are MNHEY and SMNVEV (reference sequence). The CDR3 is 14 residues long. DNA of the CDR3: TGTGTCAGCAGTTTAAAGCGGGGGAGCAATGAGCAGTTCTTC. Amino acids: CVSSLKRGSNEQFF.

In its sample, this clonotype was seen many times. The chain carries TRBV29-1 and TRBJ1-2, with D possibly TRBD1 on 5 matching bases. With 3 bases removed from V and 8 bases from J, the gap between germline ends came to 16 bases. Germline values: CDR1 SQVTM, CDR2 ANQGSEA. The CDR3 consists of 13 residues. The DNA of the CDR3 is TGCAGCGTTGATCGGGGGGATAGTGGAGGCTACACCTTC. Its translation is CSVDRGDSGGYTF.

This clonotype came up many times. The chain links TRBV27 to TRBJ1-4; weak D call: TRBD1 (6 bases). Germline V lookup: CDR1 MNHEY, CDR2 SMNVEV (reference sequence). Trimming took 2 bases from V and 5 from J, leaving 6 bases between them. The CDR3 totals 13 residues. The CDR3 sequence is CASSLTGNEKLFF. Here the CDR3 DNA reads TGTGCCAGCAGTTTAACAGGGAATGAAAAACTGTTTTTT.

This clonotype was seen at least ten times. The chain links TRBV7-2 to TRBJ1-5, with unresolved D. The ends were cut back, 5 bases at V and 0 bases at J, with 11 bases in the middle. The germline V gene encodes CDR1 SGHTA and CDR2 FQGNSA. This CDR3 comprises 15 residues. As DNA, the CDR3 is TGTGCCAGCAGCATTTCAAGTAATAGCAATCAGCCCCAGCATTTT. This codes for CASSISSNSNQPQHF.

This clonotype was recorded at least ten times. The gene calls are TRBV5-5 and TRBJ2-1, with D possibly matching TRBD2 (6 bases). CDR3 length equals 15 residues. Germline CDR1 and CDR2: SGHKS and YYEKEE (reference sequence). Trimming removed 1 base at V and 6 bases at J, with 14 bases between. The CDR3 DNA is TGTGCCAGCAGCTTGCCTAGCGCGATCGCCAATGAGCAGTTCTTC. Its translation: CASSLPSAIANEQFF.

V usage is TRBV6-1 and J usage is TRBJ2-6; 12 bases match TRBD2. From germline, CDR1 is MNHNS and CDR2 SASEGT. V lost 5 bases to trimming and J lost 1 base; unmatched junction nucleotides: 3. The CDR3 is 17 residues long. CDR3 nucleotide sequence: TGTGCCAGCAGTCGACTAGCGGGAGTATCTGGGGCCAACGTCCTGACTTTC. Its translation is CASSRLAGVSGANVLTF.

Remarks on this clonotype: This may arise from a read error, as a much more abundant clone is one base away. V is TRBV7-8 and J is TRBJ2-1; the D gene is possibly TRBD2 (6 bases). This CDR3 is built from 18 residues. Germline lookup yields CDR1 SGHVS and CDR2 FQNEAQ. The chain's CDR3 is CTSSLVLAGPLSYNEQFF. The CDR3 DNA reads TGTACCAGCAGCTTAGTTTTGGCGGGACCCCTCTCCTACAATGAGCAGTTCTTC.

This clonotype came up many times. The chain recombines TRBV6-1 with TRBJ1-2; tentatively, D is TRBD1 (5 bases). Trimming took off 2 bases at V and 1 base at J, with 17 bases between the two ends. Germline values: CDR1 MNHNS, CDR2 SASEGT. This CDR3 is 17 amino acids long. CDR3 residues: CASSEPFQGRLNYGYTF. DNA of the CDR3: TGTGCCAGCAGTGAACCTTTTCAGGGACGGCTTAACTATGGCTACACCTTC.

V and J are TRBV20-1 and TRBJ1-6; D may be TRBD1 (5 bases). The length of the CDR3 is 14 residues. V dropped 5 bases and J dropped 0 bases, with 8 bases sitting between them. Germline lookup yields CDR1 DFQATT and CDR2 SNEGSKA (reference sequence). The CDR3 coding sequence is TGCAGTGCTGGAGGGGCCTCCTATAATTCACCCCTCCACTTT. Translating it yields CSAGGASYNSPLHF.

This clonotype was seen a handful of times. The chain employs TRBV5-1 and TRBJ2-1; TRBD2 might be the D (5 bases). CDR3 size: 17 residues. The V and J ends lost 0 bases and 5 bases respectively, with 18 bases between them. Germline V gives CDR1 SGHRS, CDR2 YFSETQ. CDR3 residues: CASSLEESRGSDNEQFF. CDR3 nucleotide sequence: TGCGCCAGCAGCTTGGAGGAGAGTCGGGGATCGGACAATGAGCAGTTCTTC.

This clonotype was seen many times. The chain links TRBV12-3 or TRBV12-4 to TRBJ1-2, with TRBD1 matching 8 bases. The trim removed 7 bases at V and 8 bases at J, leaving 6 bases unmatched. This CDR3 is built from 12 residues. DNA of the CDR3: TGTGCCAGCACCGGACAGGGACTGGGCTACACCTTC. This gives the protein CASTGQGLGYTF.

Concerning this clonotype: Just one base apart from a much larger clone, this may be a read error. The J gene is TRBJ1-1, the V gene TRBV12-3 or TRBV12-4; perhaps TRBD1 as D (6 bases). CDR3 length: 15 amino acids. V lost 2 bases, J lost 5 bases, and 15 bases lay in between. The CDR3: CASSLMWGAGTEAFF. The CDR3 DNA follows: TGTGCCAGCAGTTTAATGTGGGGGGCAGGGACTGAAGCTTTCTTT.

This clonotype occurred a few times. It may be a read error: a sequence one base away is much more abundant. CDR3 sequence (DNA): TGTGCCAGCAGGACCGGGACCCACAATGAGCAGTTCTTC. Translation: CASRTGTHNEQFF. V gene TRBV7-9 combines with J gene TRBJ2-1, with D perhaps being TRBD1 or TRBD2 (5 bases each). Trimming cost V 6 bases and J 5 bases, with 11 bases left between them. Germline lookup yields CDR1 SEHNR and CDR2 FQNEAQ (reference sequence). CDR3 length: 13 residues.

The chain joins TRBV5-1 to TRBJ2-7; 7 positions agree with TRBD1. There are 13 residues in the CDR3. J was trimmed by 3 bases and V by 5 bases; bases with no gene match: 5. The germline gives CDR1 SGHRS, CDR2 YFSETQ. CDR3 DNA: TGCGCCAGCAGGTCCGGGACAGACTACGAGCAGTACTTC. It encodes CASRSGTDYEQYF.

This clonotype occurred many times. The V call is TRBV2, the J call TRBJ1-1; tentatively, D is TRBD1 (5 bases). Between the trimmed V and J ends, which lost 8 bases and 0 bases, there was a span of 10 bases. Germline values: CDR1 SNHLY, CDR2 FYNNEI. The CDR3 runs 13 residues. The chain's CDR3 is CASGGEMNTEAFF. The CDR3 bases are TGTGCCAGCGGGGGGGAGATGAACACTGAAGCTTTCTTT.

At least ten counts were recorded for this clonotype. CDR3 sequence reads: CASSESTVQETQYF. CDR3 in DNA: TGTGCCAGCAGTGAATCTACAGTACAAGAGACCCAGTACTTC. The chain links TRBV2 to TRBJ2-5; D is ambiguous. The CDR3 has 14 amino acids. Germline CDR1 SNHLY, CDR2 FYNNEI. Trimming cost V 2 bases and J 2 bases, with 9 bases left between them.

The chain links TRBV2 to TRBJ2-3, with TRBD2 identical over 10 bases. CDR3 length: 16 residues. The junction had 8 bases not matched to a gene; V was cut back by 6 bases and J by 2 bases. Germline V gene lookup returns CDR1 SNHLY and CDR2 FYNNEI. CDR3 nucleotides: TGTGCCAGCAGGCGAATAGCGGGAGGCCACACAGATACGCAGTATTTT. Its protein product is CASRRIAGGHTDTQYF.

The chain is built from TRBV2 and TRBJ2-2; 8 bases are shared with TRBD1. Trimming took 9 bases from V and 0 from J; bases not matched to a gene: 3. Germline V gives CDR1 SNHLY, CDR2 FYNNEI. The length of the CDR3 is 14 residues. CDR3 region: CASLQGANTGELFF. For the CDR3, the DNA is TGTGCCAGTCTACAGGGGGCGAACACCGGGGAGCTGTTTTTT.

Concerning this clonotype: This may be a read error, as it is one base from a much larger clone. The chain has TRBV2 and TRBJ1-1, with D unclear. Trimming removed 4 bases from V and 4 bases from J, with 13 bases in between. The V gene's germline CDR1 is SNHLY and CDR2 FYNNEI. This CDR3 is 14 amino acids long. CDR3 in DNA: TGTGCCAGCAGTGGAGCAGTCCTATCCACTGAAGCTTTCTTT. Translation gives CASSGAVLSTEAFF.

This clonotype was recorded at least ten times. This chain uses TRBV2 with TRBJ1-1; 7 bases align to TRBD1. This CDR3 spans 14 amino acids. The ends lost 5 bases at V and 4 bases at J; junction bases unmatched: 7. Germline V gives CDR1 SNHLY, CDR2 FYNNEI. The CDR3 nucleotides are TGTGCCAGCAGTCCTAACAGGGGAGCCACTGAAGCTTTCTTT. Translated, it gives CASSPNRGATEAFF.